This TCR beta chain was documented in a study of low-dose radiotherapy and immunotherapy resistance in tumors. With TRAV- and TRBV-specific primers, first-strand cDNA was made, covering the alpha and beta chains. With a constant-region primer and a V-primer adapter, TCRs were subjected to about 20 PCR cycles of amplification. In TCRdb, the reads were re-called with MiXCR into one record per CDR3 protein. The table includes more than 50,000 distinct CDR3 sequences, 26% detected once. The CDR3 is 16 residues long. V was clipped by 8 bases and J by 0 bases, with 20 bases between them. Described time point: before trial treatment.

This sequence originates from a male donor with rectosigmoid adenocarcinoma. This material consisted of PBMCs, taken before treatment. The chain is built from TRBV12-3 or TRBV12-4 and TRBJ2-7, with a possible D match to TRBD2 (6 bases). The CDR3 sequence is CASAIGRTGGSYEQYF. CDR3 nucleotide sequence: TGTGCCAGCGCCATAGGTCGAACCGGGGGCTCCTACGAGCAGTACTTC.